This record concerns one T cell receptor (beta chain) sequence. No antigen is known for it. The CDR3 goes on 3 residues after the read ends, and that part is filled in from the germline J gene. This sample also contains other DNA sequences that code for the same CDR3. This specimen belongs to a study of T cell clonality in common variable immunodeficiency. Whole-study results and caveats: CVID subjects shared fewer TCRbeta clones than healthy controls did. Compared with healthy controls, CVID subjects showed increased TCRbeta clonality, mostly in about a third. The cause of increased CVID clonality remains unclear without subpopulation sequencing.

Heparinized whole blood, roughly 5 to 8.5 ml, came from each donor. Profiling relied on immunoSEQ multiplex PCR, and the TCRdb table lists in-frame clones only, not all of them. The sample yields about 35,000 clones, without any singletons. The CDR3 covers 16 residues. J lost 2 bases, V lost 5 bases, and 7 bases had no gene match. Germline assignment: CDR1 LNHDA and CDR2 SQIVND (reference sequence). The chain combines TRBV19 with TRBJ2-1; 9 bases are a match to TRBD1. The sequencing sample was made of peripheral blood mononuclear cells. This TCR derives from a person aged 18 to 75 in good health. CDR3 loop: CASSLGTGSPYNEQFF. The CDR3 DNA, read in part, is TGTGCCAGTAGTCTGGGGACAGGGTCCCCCTACAATGAG. Drawing the rest from reference TRBV19 and TRBJ2-1, the complete variable domain is DGGITQSPKYLFRKEGQNVTLSCEQNLNHDAMYWYRQDPGQGLRLIYYSQIVNDFQKGDIAEGYSVSREKKESFPLTVTSAQKNPTAFYLCASSLGTGSPYNEQFFGPGTRLTVL.